The 10 T cell receptor beta chains in this list originate from one sample, sequenced in a study of response to subunit inactivated influenza vaccine. MiXCR was run by TCRdb on the RT-PCR reads, yielding one entry per CDR3 protein. Of hundreds of thousands of distinct CDR3 sequences listed, around a fifth are singletons. The sample was PBMCs from blood, taken about 20 months after vaccination. The receptors stem from a man in his fifties or sixties who received an inactivated influenza vaccine.

The rearrangement links TRBV2 to TRBJ2-7; 8 nucleotides match TRBD2. The CDR3 is 17 residues long. The V gene's germline CDR1 is SNHLY and CDR2 FYNNEI. V was pared by 6 bases and J by 0 bases, with 13 bases of the junction left unmatched. The CDR3 sequence: CASRSPSGSTDSYEQYF. CDR3 DNA: TGTGCCAGCAGGAGCCCAAGCGGGAGTACGGACTCCTACGAGCAGTACTTC.

Turning to this clonotype: A read error may be the cause here, since a much bigger clone is one base away. The rearrangement joins TRBV20-1 to TRBJ1-4; TRBD1 might be the D (6 bases). V lost 2 bases, J lost 3 bases, and 7 bases lay in between. Germline V gives CDR1 DFQATT, CDR2 SNEGSKA (reference sequence). This CDR3 is built from 13 residues. Here the CDR3 DNA reads TGCAGTGCTAGAAGGACAGCTAATGAAAAACTGTTTTTT. Amino acids: CSARRTANEKLFF.

This clonotype was counted a few times. The V gene is TRBV6-2 or TRBV6-3, the J gene TRBJ1-6, with D tentatively TRBD1 (5 bases). Trimming stripped 6 bases from V and 9 bases from J, with 15 bases between. CDR3 length equals 14 residues. CDR1 and CDR2 from the germline V gene are MNHEY and SVGEGT. CDR3 loop: CASRAQGRGSPLHF. The CDR3 DNA follows: TGTGCCAGCAGAGCCCAGGGTAGGGGTTCACCCCTCCACTTT.

The rearrangement uses TRBV5-4 and TRBJ2-5, with 10 bases aligning to TRBD2. Germline CDR1 and CDR2: SGHNT and YYREEE (reference sequence). V gave up 0 bases and J gave up 6 bases; unmatched junction bases: 5. This CDR3 region has 15 residues. The DNA of the CDR3 is TGTGCCAGCAGCTTGGCGGCTAGCGGGAGCCAGACCCAGTACTTC. This codes for CASSLAASGSQTQYF.

The chain employs TRBV28 and TRBJ2-7, with D perhaps TRBD1 (6 bases). The germline V gene has CDR1 MDHEN and CDR2 SYDVKM. Trimming removed 2 bases at V and 3 bases at J, with 8 bases between. This CDR3 is built from 13 residues. In nucleotides, the CDR3 is TGTGCCAGCAGTTTAACAGGGCTCTACGAGCAGTACTTC. Translation gives CASSLTGLYEQYF. Using reference TRBV28 and TRBJ2-7 for the parts outside the CDR3, the full variable domain is DVKVTQSSRYLVKRTGEKVFLECVQDMDHENMFWYRQDPGLGLRLIYFSYDVKMKEKGDIPEGYSVSREKKERFSLILESASTNQTSMYLCASSLTGLYEQYFGPGTRLTVT.

This clonotype was seen ten or more times. The V and J genes are TRBV5-1 and TRBJ2-5; D is unclear. V was cut by 4 bases and J by 1 base, with 11 bases left in between. The CDR3 consists of 14 residues. Germline CDR1 is SGHRS and CDR2 is YFSETQ. The CDR3 bases are TGCGCCAGCAGCGAACGGATGCCCCAAGAGACCCAGTACTTC. It yields the protein CASSERMPQETQYF.

The V gene is TRBV6-5, the J gene TRBJ1-1, with D perhaps TRBD1 (6 bases). V lost 0 bases and J lost 5, with 10 bases in between. CDR1 and CDR2 from the germline V gene are MNHEY and SVGAGI. The CDR3 is 14 amino acids. CDR3 in DNA: TGTGCCAGCAGTTACTCAGGGGGGGGGACTGAAGCTTTCTTT. Residues: CASSYSGGGTEAFF.

This chain uses TRBV5-5 with TRBJ1-5; possibly TRBD1 for D (5 bases). V lost 1 base and J lost 2, with 10 bases in between. There are 15 residues in the CDR3. Germline CDR1 SGHKS, CDR2 YYEKEE (reference sequence). DNA for the CDR3: TGTGCCAGCAGCTTGTCAGGGATTGGCAATCAGCCCCAGCATTTT. Translation gives CASSLSGIGNQPQHF.

This clonotype was recorded a few times. This rearrangement joins TRBV20-1 to TRBJ1-1, with D maybe TRBD1 (5 bases). There are 16 residues in the CDR3. V was trimmed by 0 bases and J by 7 bases, leaving 21 bases between them. Germline CDR1 is DFQATT and CDR2 is SNEGSKA (reference sequence). The CDR3, as DNA: TGCAGTGCTAGAGATGGGTCCAAGAGAGGGGACGGTGAAGCTTTCTTT. It codes for CSARDGSKRGDGEAFF.

This clonotype occurred many times. The chain joins TRBV12-3 or TRBV12-4 to TRBJ1-5; D might be TRBD1 (6 bases). The germline V and J ends were trimmed by 1 base and 4 bases, with 8 bases remaining between them. CDR3 length: 14 residues. As DNA, the CDR3 is TGTGCCAGCAGTTTAGTTCAGGGGAATCAGCCCCAGCATTTT. Translation gives CASSLVQGNQPQHF.